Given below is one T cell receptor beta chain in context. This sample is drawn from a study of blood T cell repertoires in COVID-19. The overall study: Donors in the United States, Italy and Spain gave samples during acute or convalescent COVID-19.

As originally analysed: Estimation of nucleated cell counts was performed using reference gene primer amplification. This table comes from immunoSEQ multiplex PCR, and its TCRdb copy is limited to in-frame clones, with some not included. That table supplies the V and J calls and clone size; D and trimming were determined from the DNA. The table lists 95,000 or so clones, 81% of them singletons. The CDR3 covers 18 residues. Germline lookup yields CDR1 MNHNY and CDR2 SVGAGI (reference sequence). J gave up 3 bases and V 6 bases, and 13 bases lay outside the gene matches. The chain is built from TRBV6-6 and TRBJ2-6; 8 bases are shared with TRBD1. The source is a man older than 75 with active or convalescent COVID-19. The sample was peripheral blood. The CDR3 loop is CASRRQGRLFSGANVLTF. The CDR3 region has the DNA TGTGCCAGCAGACGACAGGGGCGCCTATTTAGTGGGGCCAACGTCCTGACTTTC.